Each of the 19 T cell receptor beta chains below was sequenced from the same sample in a study of T cell repertoires in cytomegalovirus infection. TCRdb independently ran MiXCR on the reads; one entry per CDR3 protein. The sample gives 400,000 or so distinct CDR3 sequences, approximately 30% of which show up once; around 13% is in the top ten. Source material: PBMCs. These receptor sequences come from a human donor in good health (CMV status not recorded). Some clones in this sample may be carry-over from other donors' samples.

This clonotype was found many times. This chain connects TRBV7-2 to TRBJ2-2; D gene ambiguous. The V gene's germline CDR1 is SGHTA and CDR2 FQGNSA. Trimming cost V 2 bases and J 4 bases, with 8 bases left between them. CDR3 size: 14 residues. CDR3 sequence: CASSLPRATGELFF. The CDR3, as DNA: TGTGCCAGCAGCTTACCCAGAGCCACCGGGGAGCTGTTTTTT.

This clonotype was counted a single time. V usage is TRBV27 and J usage is TRBJ1-2, with 10 nucleotides matching TRBD1. Germline V gene lookup returns CDR1 MNHEY and CDR2 SMNVEV (reference sequence). The J segment lost 7 bases and the V segment lost 5 bases, leaving 7 bases of the junction unmatched. The length of the CDR3 is 14 residues. Here the CDR3 DNA reads TGTGCCAGCAGTCAGGACAGGGGGTTTTTTGGCTACACCTTC. Protein product: CASSQDRGFFGYTF.

This clonotype has only a few counts. The rearrangement uses TRBV6-1 and TRBJ2-3; D is possibly TRBD2 (5 bases). Germline values: CDR1 MNHNS, CDR2 SASEGT. This CDR3 contains 17 residues. Trimming pared 2 bases from V and 1 base from J, leaving 16 bases between. The CDR3 DNA follows: TGTGCCAGCAGTGAACGGAAGGGAGCCTGGGGCACAGATACGCAGTATTTT. This translates into CASSERKGAWGTDTQYF.

Note on this clonotype: A much larger clone lies one base from this, so it may be a read error. Since the CDR3 does not end with the conserved phenylalanine or tryptophan, this likely comes from a read error. V usage is TRBV7-8 and J usage is TRBJ2-5; no clear D. The germline CDR1 and CDR2 sequences are SGHVS and FQNEAQ. The CDR3 has 13 amino acids. The germline V and J ends were trimmed by 5 bases and 1 base, with 8 bases remaining between them. The CDR3 reads CASSRAVQETQYC. CDR3 DNA sequence: TGTGCCAGCAGCCGGGCAGTCCAAGAGACCCAGTACTGC.

J is TRBJ1-5 and V is TRBV19; 10 bases are shared with TRBD1. CDR3 length: 16 amino acids. V shed 4 bases and J 2 bases; nucleotides not matched to a gene: 5. Germline V gene data show CDR1 as LNHDA and CDR2 as SQIVND (reference sequence). The CDR3 DNA sequence: TGTGCCAGTAGTACTGACAGGGGGCATGGCAATCAGCCCCAGCATTTT. This gives the protein CASSTDRGHGNQPQHF.

The chain combines TRBV5-1 with TRBJ2-5, with a tentative D call TRBD2 (5 bases). The CDR3 is 15 amino acids. The germline V gene has CDR1 SGHRS and CDR2 YFSETQ. V was trimmed by 1 base and J by 0 bases, leaving 10 bases between them. The DNA of the CDR3 is TGCGCCAGCAGCTTGCGGGGAACGTACCAAGAGACCCAGTACTTC. Residues: CASSLRGTYQETQYF. Variable domain in full (rest from reference TRBV5-1 and TRBJ2-5): KAGVTQTPRYLIKTRGQQVTLSCSPISGHRSVSWYQQTPGQGLQFLFEYFSETQRNKGNFPGRFSGRQFSNSRSEMNVSTLELGDSALYLCASSLRGTYQETQYFGPGTRLLVL.

The CDR3 nucleotides read TGTGCCAGCGGGGGCCAGGATTACAATGAGCAGTTCTTC. It encodes CASGGQDYNEQFF. The chain has TRBV25-1 and TRBJ2-1; weak D call: TRBD1 (6 bases). The CDR3 loop spans 13 amino acids. Trimming shortened V by 8 bases and J by 4 bases, and 12 bases separated the two germline ends. The germline CDR1 and CDR2 sequences are MGHDK and SYGVNS.

The chain couples TRBV28 to TRBJ1-2; D is undetermined. The V gene lost 3 bases and the J gene lost 4 bases, with 9 bases spanning the gap. Germline V CDR1 and CDR2: MDHEN, SYDVKM. CDR3 length: 13 residues. DNA of the CDR3: TGTGCCAGCAGTTTCTGGACTATCTATGGCTACACCTTC. This gives the protein CASSFWTIYGYTF.

The chain has TRBV4-2 and TRBJ2-6, with 10 nucleotides matching TRBD1. The CDR3 runs 18 residues. Germline V lookup: CDR1 LGHNA, CDR2 YNFKEQ. Trimming took 4 bases from V and 0 from J; bases not matched to a gene: 6. The CDR3 nucleotides are TGTGCCAGCAGCCCTACTTGGACAGGGGGCTCTGGGGCCAACGTCCTGACTTTC. This gives the protein CASSPTWTGGSGANVLTF.

On this clonotype itself: The junction departs from the called germline gene at one end, perhaps through a read error. The rearrangement links TRBV19 to TRBJ1-5, with 8 bases lining up with TRBD1. The CDR3 runs 16 residues. Germline values: CDR1 LNHDA, CDR2 SQIVND (reference sequence). DNA for the CDR3: TGTGCCATTAGTCCGCCCTGGAACAGGGGGGCTCAGCCCCAGCATTTT. Protein: CAISPPWNRGAQPQHF.

As concerns this clonotype: Since the CDR3 does not end with the conserved phenylalanine or tryptophan, this likely comes from a read error. The rearrangement links TRBV7-2 to TRBJ2-1; D ambiguous. The germline V gene has CDR1 SGHTA and CDR2 FQGNSA. Trimming shortened V by 5 bases and J by 5 bases, and 16 bases separated the two germline ends. The CDR3 consists of 15 residues. The CDR3 protein is CASSLYGGEDNEQFL. The CDR3 bases are TGTGCCAGCAGCCTCTACGGTGGCGAGGACAATGAGCAGTTCTTA.

The chain employs TRBV27 and TRBJ1-3; 9 positions agree with TRBD1. The CDR3 has 15 residues. Looked up from germline, CDR1 is MNHEY and CDR2 is SMNVEV (reference sequence). V lost 6 bases to trimming and J lost 7 bases; unmatched junction nucleotides: 10. Here the CDR3 reads CASSPGGQGRNTIYF. CDR3 sequence (DNA): TGTGCCAGCAGCCCTGGGGGACAGGGAAGGAACACCATATATTTT.

Ten or more counts support this clonotype. The CDR3 loop reads CASRSGSGGGEAFF. The CDR3 DNA sequence: TGTGCCAGCAGGAGTGGGTCAGGGGGCGGTGAAGCTTTCTTT. The chain uses TRBV7-2 and TRBJ1-1, with 8 nucleotides matching TRBD1. CDR1 and CDR2 (germline): SGHTA, FQGNSA. This CDR3 has 14 residues. Losses at the gene ends were 6 bases for V and 7 bases for J; bases not matched to a gene: 10.

This clonotype was seen a handful of times. The chain carries TRBV12-3 or TRBV12-4 and TRBJ2-7; the D call may be TRBD1 or TRBD2 (6 bases each). Trimming stripped 7 bases from V and 6 bases from J, with 16 bases between. There are 13 residues in the CDR3. In nucleotides, the CDR3 is TGTGCCAGCACTATGGGGGCGGGGTTCGAGCAGTACTTC. This sequence encodes CASTMGAGFEQYF.

This clonotype was observed at least ten times. V usage is TRBV7-6 and J usage is TRBJ2-5, with D unclear. V was pared by 1 base and J by 4 bases, with 10 bases between. The CDR3 spans 14 residues. The V gene's germline CDR1 is SGHVS and CDR2 FNYEAQ. In DNA, the CDR3 is TGTGCCAGCAGCTTAGATGCCGGACCAGAGACCCAGTACTTC. Its protein is CASSLDAGPETQYF.

CDR3 nucleotide sequence: TGTGCCAGCAGCTCCACAGTCATCGGCTACACCTTC. This gives the protein CASSSTVIGYTF. This sequence joins TRBV7-2 and TRBJ1-2, with no clear D. The V gene's germline CDR1 is SGHTA and CDR2 FQGNSA. CDR3 length equals 12 residues. Trimming removed 4 bases from V and 8 bases from J, with 11 bases in between.

About this clonotype itself: A much larger clone differs by one base, so this may be a read error. V usage is TRBV11-2 and J usage is TRBJ2-1; D possibly corresponds to TRBD1 (5 bases). The CDR3 sequence is 15 residues long. From germline, CDR1 is SGHAT and CDR2 FQNNGV. For the CDR3, the DNA is TGTGCCAGCAGCTTAGGTGCAGGGCCAAACAATGAGCAGTTATTC. Residues: CASSLGAGPNNEQLF.

This chain uses TRBV3-1 with TRBJ1-3; possible D gene TRBD1, 6 bases. This CDR3 is built from 16 residues. V gave up 2 bases and J gave up 0 bases, with 11 bases separating them. Germline-derived CDR1 and CDR2 are LGHDT and YNNKEL (reference sequence). The CDR3 bases are TGTGCCAGCAGCCAACAAGGGGGGCCCTCTGGAAACACCATATATTTT. Translated, it gives CASSQQGGPSGNTIYF.

This clonotype was seen more than once but under ten times. The rearrangement links TRBV12-3 or TRBV12-4 to TRBJ1-1; no clear D. The CDR3 runs to 13 residues. The V and J ends lost 3 bases and 4 bases respectively, with 9 bases between them. As DNA, the CDR3 is TGTGCCAGCAGTTTCAGTGGGGTCACTGAAGCTTTCTTT. Its protein is CASSFSGVTEAFF.